Listed below are T cell receptor beta chains from one sample, sequenced in a study of blood T cells in healthy people across ages. TCRdb re-called the 5' RACE reads through MiXCR, storing one row per CDR3 protein. The sample includes approximately 850,000 distinct CDR3 sequences, more than 45% of them seen just once. The sample comprised blood. The receptors derive from a man aged 25 to 45 in good health. Both conserved end residues are part of each CDR3. The order of the fields is V gene, J gene, clone size, D gene, CDR3 protein, CDR3 DNA. The D gene is left open where the match is weak. Clone size appears in some rows only: once, few, many, or a class for an expanded clone.

>TRBV20-1|TRBJ2-1|NA|TRBD2
CSASPTSGGVDEQFF
TGCAGTGCTAGCCCGACTAGCGGGGGCGTCGATGAGCAGTTCTTC
>TRBV7-2|TRBJ2-1|few|TRBD2
CASSLSGLAGEFF
TGTGCCAGCAGCTTATCGGGACTAGCGGGAGAGTTCTTC
>TRBV29-1|TRBJ1-1|NA|NA
CSVVKGENTEAFF
TGCAGCGTTGTAAAGGGCGAGAACACTGAAGCTTTCTTT
>TRBV14|TRBJ1-2|NA|NA
CASSYLQEEAGYTF
TGTGCCAGCAGCTATTTACAGGAGGAAGCCGGCTACACCTTC
>TRBV4-1|TRBJ1-2|NA|NA
CASSQGRGLQGYGYTF
TGCGCCAGCAGCCAAGGCCGGGGCTTACAGGGATACGGCTACACCTTC
>TRBV20-1|TRBJ2-7|NA|TRBD2
CSARDSSGASYEQYF
TGCAGTGCTAGAGATTCTAGCGGGGCCTCCTACGAGCAGTACTTC
>TRBV7-9|TRBJ1-1|NA|TRBD1
CASSLRSGGPNTEAFF
TGTGCCAGCAGCTTAAGATCAGGGGGACCGAACACTGAAGCTTTCTTT
>TRBV29-1|TRBJ1-2|NA|NA
CSVDGQYGYTF
TGCAGCGTTGATGGGCAGTATGGCTACACCTTC
>TRBV12-3/TRBV12-4|TRBJ2-3|NA|TRBD2
CAGRGGGTDTQYF
TGTGCTGGTCGGGGGGGTGGCACAGATACGCAGTATTTT
>TRBV5-1|TRBJ1-2|once|TRBD1
CASSGTTGFTYGYTF
TGCGCCAGCAGCGGAACGACAGGGTTTACCTATGGCTACACCTTC
>TRBV28|TRBJ2-1|NA|NA
CATNRDNEQFF
TGTGCCACAAATCGAGACAATGAGCAGTTCTTC
>TRBV5-1|TRBJ2-3|few|TRBD2
CASSSLTSGTDTQYF
TGCGCCAGCAGCTCGCTGACTAGCGGCACAGATACGCAGTATTTT
>TRBV7-9|TRBJ1-1|NA|NA
CASSQQGTVAFF
TGTGCCAGCAGCCAACAGGGAACGGTAGCTTTCTTT
>TRBV15|TRBJ1-6|NA|NA
CATSSTNGPLHF
TGTGCCACCAGCAGCACAAATGGACCCCTCCACTTT
>TRBV6-6|TRBJ1-1|NA|NA
CASSYDAGVNTEAFF
TGTGCCAGCAGTTACGACGCGGGGGTGAACACTGAAGCTTTCTTT
>TRBV20-1|TRBJ1-2|few|NA
CSARPPQDGYGYTF
TGCAGTGCTAGACCCCCTCAAGACGGGTATGGCTACACCTTC
>TRBV4-1|TRBJ2-3|NA|TRBD2
CASSQESGVTDTQYF
TGCGCCAGCAGCCAAGAAAGCGGGGTAACAGATACGCAGTATTTT
>TRBV14|TRBJ2-5|many|NA
CASSQVRETQYF
TGTGCCAGCAGCCAAGTCCGAGAGACCCAGTACTTC
>TRBV12-3/TRBV12-4|TRBJ1-2|NA|TRBD1
CASSLRRTGAHGYTF
TGTGCCAGCAGTTTACGCCGGACAGGGGCACATGGCTACACCTTC
>TRBV27|TRBJ2-3|NA|NA
CASSLSTGTLGTDTQYF
TGTGCCAGCAGTTTATCGACAGGTACATTGGGCACAGATACGCAGTATTTT
>TRBV12-5|TRBJ2-3|NA|NA
CASVGSGRTTGTQYF
TGTGCTAGTGTGGGTTCCGGACGGACTACGGGCACGCAGTATTTT
>TRBV28|TRBJ1-1|NA|TRBD1
CALGTGDTEAFF
TGTGCCCTCGGGACAGGGGATACTGAAGCTTTCTTT
>TRBV20-1|TRBJ1-2|NA|NA
CSARDQRQGDYGNTF
TGCAGTGCTAGAGATCAACGGCAGGGTGACTATGGCAACACCTTC
>TRBV6-1|TRBJ2-7|NA|TRBD2
CASSDRLAGDRAYEQYF
TGTGCCAGCAGTGATAGACTAGCGGGAGATCGGGCCTACGAGCAGTACTTC
>TRBV20-1|TRBJ2-3|NA|TRBD2
CSARSVTSGTPDTQYF
TGCAGTGCCAGAAGTGTCACCAGCGGGACCCCAGATACGCAGTATTTT
>TRBV6-5|TRBJ2-5|few|TRBD2
CASSWDYLTSGRAYLGEQYF
TGTGCCAGCAGTTGGGATTACCTGACTAGCGGGAGGGCCTATTTGGGAGAGCAGTACTTC
>TRBV20-1|TRBJ2-5|NA|NA
CSASRPPEETQYF
TGCAGTGCTTCCAGGCCACCCGAAGAGACCCAGTACTTC
>TRBV12-3/TRBV12-4|TRBJ1-5|few|NA
CASTRTPPGDQPQHF
TGTGCCAGCACCCGGACTCCCCCGGGGGATCAGCCCCAGCATTTT
>TRBV7-2|TRBJ1-2|NA|NA
CASSLWGSDMSGGYTF
TGTGCCAGCAGCTTATGGGGATCGGACATGTCCGGTGGCTACACCTTC
>TRBV29-1|TRBJ2-2|NA|NA
CSVTDTGELFF
TGCAGCGTAACAGACACCGGGGAGCTGTTTTTT